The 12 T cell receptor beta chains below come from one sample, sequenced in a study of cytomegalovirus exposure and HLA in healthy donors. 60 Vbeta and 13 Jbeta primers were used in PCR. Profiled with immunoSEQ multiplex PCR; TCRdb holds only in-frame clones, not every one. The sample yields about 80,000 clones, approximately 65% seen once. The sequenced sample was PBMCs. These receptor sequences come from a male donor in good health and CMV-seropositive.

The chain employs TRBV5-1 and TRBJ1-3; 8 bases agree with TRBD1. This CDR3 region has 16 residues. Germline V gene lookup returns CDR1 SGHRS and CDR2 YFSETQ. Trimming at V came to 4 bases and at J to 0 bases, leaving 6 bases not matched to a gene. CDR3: CASSLTGASSGNTIYF. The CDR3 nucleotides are TGCGCCAGCAGCCTGACAGGGGCCAGCTCTGGAAACACCATATATTTT.

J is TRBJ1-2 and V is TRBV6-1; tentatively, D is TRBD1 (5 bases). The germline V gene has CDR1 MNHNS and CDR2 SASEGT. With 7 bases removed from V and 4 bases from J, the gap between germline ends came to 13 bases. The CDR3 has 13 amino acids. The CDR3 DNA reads TGTGCCAGCACTCCGACAGTTCCCTATGGCTACACCTTC. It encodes CASTPTVPYGYTF.

The CDR3 loop is CAWSGLTIEVGGWSTDTQYF. The CDR3, as DNA: TGTGCCTGGAGCGGTCTTACGATTGAGGTGGGCGGGTGGAGCACAGATACGCAGTATTTT. The chain couples TRBV30 to TRBJ2-3, with D perhaps TRBD2 (5 bases). The V gene lost 3 bases and the J gene lost 0 bases, with 28 bases spanning the gap. The CDR3 runs 20 residues. Germline V gives CDR1 GTSNPN, CDR2 SVGIG (reference sequence).

The CDR3 reads CASSVRQGWETQYF. In DNA form, the CDR3 reads TGTGCCAGCAGTGTAAGACAGGGGTGGGAGACCCAGTACTTC. The chain combines TRBV6-1 with TRBJ2-5, with TRBD1 identical over 8 bases. CDR1 and CDR2 from the germline V gene are MNHNS and SASEGT. The CDR3 loop spans 14 amino acids. The J segment lost 5 bases and the V segment lost 4 bases, leaving 6 bases of the junction unmatched.

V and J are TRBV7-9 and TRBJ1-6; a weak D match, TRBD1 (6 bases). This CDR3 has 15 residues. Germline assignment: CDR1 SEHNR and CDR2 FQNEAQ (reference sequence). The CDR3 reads CSCTGPILTNSPLHF. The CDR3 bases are TGTTCCTGCACAGGGCCCATACTGACGAATTCACCCCTCCACTTT. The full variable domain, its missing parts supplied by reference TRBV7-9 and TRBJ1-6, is DTGVSQNPRHKITKRGQNVTFRCDPISEHNRLYWYRQTLGQGPEFLTYFQNEAQLEKSRLLSDRFSAERPKGSFSTLEIQRTEQGDSAMYLCSCTGPILTNSPLHFGNGTRLTVT.

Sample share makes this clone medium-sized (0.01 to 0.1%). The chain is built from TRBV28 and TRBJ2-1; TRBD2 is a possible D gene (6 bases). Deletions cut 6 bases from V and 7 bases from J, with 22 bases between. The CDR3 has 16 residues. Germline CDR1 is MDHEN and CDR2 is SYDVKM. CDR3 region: CASSPWGDSLRNEQFF. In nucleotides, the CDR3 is TGTGCCAGCAGCCCATGGGGGGACTCGCTTCGGAATGAGCAGTTCTTC.

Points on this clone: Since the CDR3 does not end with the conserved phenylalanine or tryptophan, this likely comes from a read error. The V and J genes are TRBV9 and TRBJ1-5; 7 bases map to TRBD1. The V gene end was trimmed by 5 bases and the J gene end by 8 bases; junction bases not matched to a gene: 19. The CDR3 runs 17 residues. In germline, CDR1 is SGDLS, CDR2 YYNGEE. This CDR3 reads CASSYQGEAFLQKPQHL. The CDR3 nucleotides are TGTGCCAGCAGTTATCAGGGGGAGGCCTTTCTACAGAAGCCCCAGCATCTT.

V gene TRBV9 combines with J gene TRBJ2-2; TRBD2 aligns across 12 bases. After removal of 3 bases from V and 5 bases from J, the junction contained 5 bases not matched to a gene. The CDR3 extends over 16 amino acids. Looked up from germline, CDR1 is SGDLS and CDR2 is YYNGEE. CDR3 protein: CASSGLAGVGTGELFF. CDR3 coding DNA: TGTGCCAGCAGCGGACTAGCGGGAGTGGGGACCGGGGAGCTGTTTTTT.

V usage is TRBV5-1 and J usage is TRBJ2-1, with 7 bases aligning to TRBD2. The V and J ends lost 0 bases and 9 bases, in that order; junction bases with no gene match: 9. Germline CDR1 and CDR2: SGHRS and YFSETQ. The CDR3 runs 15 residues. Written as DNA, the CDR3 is TGCGCCAGCAGCTTGGTGGGAGGGCCGGGGAGTGAGCAGTTCTTC. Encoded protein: CASSLVGGPGSEQFF. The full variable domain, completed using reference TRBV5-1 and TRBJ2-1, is KAGVTQTPRYLIKTRGQQVTLSCSPISGHRSVSWYQQTPGQGLQFLFEYFSETQRNKGNFPGRFSGRQFSNSRSEMNVSTLELGDSALYLCASSLVGGPGSEQFFGPGTRLTVL.

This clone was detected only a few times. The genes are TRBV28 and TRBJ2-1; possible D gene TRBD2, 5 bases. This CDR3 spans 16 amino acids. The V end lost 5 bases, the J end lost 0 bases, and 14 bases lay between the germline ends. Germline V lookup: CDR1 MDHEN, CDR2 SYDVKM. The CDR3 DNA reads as TGTGCCAGCAGTGCCGACTTGGACTCCTCCTACAATGAGCAGTTCTTC. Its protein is CASSADLDSSYNEQFF. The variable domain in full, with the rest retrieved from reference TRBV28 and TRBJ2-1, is DVKVTQSSRYLVKRTGEKVFLECVQDMDHENMFWYRQDPGLGLRLIYFSYDVKMKEKGDIPEGYSVSREKKERFSLILESASTNQTSMYLCASSADLDSSYNEQFFGPGTRLTVL.

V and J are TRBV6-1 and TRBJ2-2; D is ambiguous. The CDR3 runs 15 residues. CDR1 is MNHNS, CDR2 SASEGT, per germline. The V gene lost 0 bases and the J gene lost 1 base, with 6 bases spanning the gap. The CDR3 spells CASSEAARNTGELFF. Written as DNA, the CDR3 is TGTGCCAGCAGTGAAGCGGCCAGGAACACCGGGGAGCTGTTTTTT.

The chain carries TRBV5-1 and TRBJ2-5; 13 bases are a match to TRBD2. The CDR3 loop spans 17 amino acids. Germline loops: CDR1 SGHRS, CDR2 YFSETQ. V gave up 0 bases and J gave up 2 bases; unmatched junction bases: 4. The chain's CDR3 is CASSLGRLAGGQETQYF. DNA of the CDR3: TGCGCCAGCAGCTTGGGACGACTAGCGGGGGGTCAAGAGACCCAGTACTTC.